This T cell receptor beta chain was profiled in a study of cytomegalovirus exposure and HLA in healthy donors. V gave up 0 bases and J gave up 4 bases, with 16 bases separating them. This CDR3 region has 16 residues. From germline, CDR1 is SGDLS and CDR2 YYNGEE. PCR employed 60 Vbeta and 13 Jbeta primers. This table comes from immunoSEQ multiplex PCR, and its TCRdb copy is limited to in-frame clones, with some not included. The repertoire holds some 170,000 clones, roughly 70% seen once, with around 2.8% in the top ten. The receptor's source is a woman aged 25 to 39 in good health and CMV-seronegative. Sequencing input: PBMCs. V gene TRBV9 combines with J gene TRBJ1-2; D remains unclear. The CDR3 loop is CASSVDPSPGSYGYTF. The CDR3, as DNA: TGTGCCAGCAGCGTAGACCCCTCCCCAGGCAGCTATGGCTACACCTTC.